This T cell receptor beta chain was sequenced during a study of early T cells in non-severe SARS-CoV-2 infection. Turning to the study itself: From unsorted whole blood, bulk RNA was sequenced, and the chains remained unpaired. The study, taken as a whole, reports: VDJdb matches were skewed toward anti-spike CD8 T cell responses.

Turning to this clonotype: Antigen unknown.

The CDR3 is made up of 16 amino acids. V was pared by 5 bases and J by 2 bases, with 8 bases of the junction left unmatched. In germline, CDR1 is SGHVS, CDR2 FQNEAQ. Unique molecular identifiers were added to individual cDNA molecules. One entry per CDR3 protein, called by TCRdb with MiXCR from the 5' RACE reads. This table holds around 89,000 distinct CDR3 sequences, 14% to 15% found once. The sample taken for sequencing was whole blood. This TCR derives from an adult who was a healthcare worker with PCR-confirmed SARS-CoV-2 infection or an uninfected control (not recorded which). The V gene is TRBV7-8, the J gene TRBJ1-2; 10 positions agree with TRBD1. The CDR3 DNA is TGTGCCAGCAGCCCCCCTCGACAGGGGGCCAACTATGGCTACACCTTC. Translation gives CASSPPRQGANYGYTF.